These 22 T cell receptor beta chains came from one sample sequenced in a study of T-cell reconstitution after alpha-beta-depleted transplantation in children. It was with unique molecular identifiers that the TCRbeta library was prepared. TCRdb called the PCR reads again in MiXCR, with one record for every CDR3 protein. The sample consists of 700,000 to 950,000 distinct CDR3 sequences, about 16% of them appearing once. Here the sequenced sample was PBMCs, mostly from graft donor cells, taken 360 days after TCRalphabeta/CD19-depleted stem cell transplant. The receptors originated from a male patient younger than 18 who had a stem cell transplant for acute lymphoblastic leukemia, so the T cells may come from the graft donor.

This clonotype was observed a handful of times. The rearrangement links TRBV6-5 to TRBJ2-3; the match to TRBD2 covers 13 bases. Germline CDR1 reads MNHEY; CDR2 reads SVGAGI. The CDR3 contains 16 residues. The V segment lost 4 bases and the J segment 7 bases; nucleotides outside the gene matches: 8. CDR3 nucleotides: TGTGCCAGCAGTTTTGGACTAGCGGGAGACTCGAATACGCAGTATTTT. Translated: CASSFGLAGDSNTQYF.

The chain joins TRBV27 to TRBJ2-4, with 12 nucleotides matching TRBD2. Trimming at V came to 5 bases and at J to 1 base, leaving 12 bases not matched to a gene. The CDR3 length is 19 residues. The germline V gene encodes CDR1 MNHEY and CDR2 SMNVEV (reference sequence). CDR3 loop: CASSPTTLTSGRAKNIQYF. CDR3 DNA sequence: TGTGCCAGCAGTCCTACAACCCTCACTAGCGGGAGGGCCAAAAACATTCAGTACTTC.

This clonotype was picked up a small number of times. The CDR3: CASSPGTTNIQYF. The CDR3 DNA is TGTGCCAGCAGCCCCGGGACTACAAACATTCAGTACTTC. V is TRBV7-9 and J is TRBJ2-4, with 7 bases that match TRBD2. CDR1 and CDR2 (germline): SEHNR, FQNEAQ (reference sequence). V dropped 5 bases and J dropped 6; count of bases not matched to a gene: 4. There are 13 residues in the CDR3.

This clonotype was picked up many times. V is TRBV12-3 or TRBV12-4 and J is TRBJ2-3; 11 bases match TRBD2. This CDR3 region has 15 residues. V gave up 5 bases and J gave up 5 bases; unmatched junction bases: 6. CDR3 sequence reads: CASSPSSGRRDTQYF. The CDR3 nucleotides read TGTGCCAGCAGTCCCTCTAGCGGGAGGAGAGATACGCAGTATTTT.

This clonotype occurred a few times. The CDR3 is CASTRTSTYNEQFF. CDR3 nucleotide sequence: TGCGCCAGCACTAGGACTAGTACGTACAATGAGCAGTTCTTC. The chain joins TRBV5-1 to TRBJ2-1, with 7 bases that match TRBD2. The germline CDR1 and CDR2 sequences are SGHRS and YFSETQ. J was trimmed by 4 bases and V by 6 bases; bases with no gene match: 7. CDR3 length: 14 residues.

This clonotype was counted many times. The chain couples TRBV5-1 to TRBJ1-1, with 7 bases identical to TRBD1. CDR3 length: 14 amino acids. Trimming at V came to 2 bases and at J to 4 bases, leaving 5 bases not matched to a gene. CDR1 is SGHRS, CDR2 YFSETQ, per germline. CDR3 nucleotides: TGCGCCAGCAGCTTACAGGGGCAGGGCACTGAAGCTTTCTTT. It yields the protein CASSLQGQGTEAFF.

The sample holds many counts of this clonotype. The chain has TRBV6-4 and TRBJ2-2; 8 nucleotides agree with TRBD2. The CDR3 covers 14 residues. Losses at the gene ends were 7 bases for V and 3 bases for J; bases not matched to a gene: 4. Germline CDR1 is MRHNA and CDR2 is SNTAGT. CDR3 sequence reads: CASKLADYTGELFF. In nucleotides, the CDR3 is TGTGCCAGCAAACTAGCGGATTACACCGGGGAGCTGTTTTTT.

The rearrangement links TRBV7-6 to TRBJ2-3; no firm D call. Germline V lookup: CDR1 SGHVS, CDR2 FNYEAQ. V lost 2 bases to trimming and J lost 3 bases, with 12 bases between them. The CDR3 length is 15 residues. This CDR3 reads CASSLPTLNTDTQYF. CDR3 bases: TGTGCCAGCAGCTTACCAACTCTAAATACAGATACGCAGTATTTT.

This clonotype was observed a handful of times. The chain links TRBV7-9 to TRBJ2-5; no reliable D call. The CDR3 extends over 15 amino acids. Germline V gene sequence: CDR1 SEHNR, CDR2 FQNEAQ (reference sequence). The V and J ends lost 3 bases and 3 bases respectively, with 14 bases between them. The CDR3 region is CASSFSINVKETQYF. The CDR3 DNA follows: TGTGCCAGCAGCTTCTCGATCAACGTCAAAGAGACCCAGTACTTC.

This clonotype has just a few counts. The CDR3 DNA sequence: TGCAGCGTTGAAGATGGGGGGACTAGCGGGAGGGCCTCCCCAGATACGCAGTATTTT. It codes for CSVEDGGTSGRASPDTQYF. V and J are TRBV29-1 and TRBJ2-3, with 16 bases matching TRBD2. Germline CDR1 is SQVTM and CDR2 is ANQGSEA. CDR3 size: 19 residues. The J segment lost 4 bases and the V segment lost 0 bases, leaving 10 bases of the junction unmatched.

The chain recombines TRBV20-1 with TRBJ2-7; 7 bases are shared with TRBD2. The germline V gene has CDR1 DFQATT and CDR2 SNEGSKA (reference sequence). V trimming: 1 base; J trimming: 6 bases; junction bases outside the gene matches: 12. The CDR3 extends over 15 amino acids. The DNA of the CDR3 is TGCAGTGCTAGAGGCTCTGTGGGAGGGCCGGGCGAGCAGTACTTC. This translates into CSARGSVGGPGEQYF.

The chain carries TRBV15 and TRBJ2-7; D possibly corresponds to TRBD2 (6 bases). Trimming left V 1 base short and J 2 bases short, with 6 bases between. The CDR3 spans 13 residues. Germline CDR1 reads LNHNV; CDR2 reads YYDKDF (reference sequence). The CDR3 DNA follows: TGTGCCACCAGCAGAGGCGGGACCTACGAGCAGTACTTC. It specifies CATSRGGTYEQYF.

This clonotype was detected only a few times. CDR3: CASSSPYAGAGANVLTF. The CDR3, as DNA: TGTGCCAGCAGCTCCCCTTATGCGGGCGCTGGGGCCAACGTCCTGACTTTC. This chain links TRBV7-9 with TRBJ2-6; the D gene is possibly TRBD2 (5 bases). Germline V CDR1 and CDR2: SEHNR, FQNEAQ (reference sequence). CDR3 length: 17 amino acids. V was pared by 4 bases and J by 2 bases, with 15 bases between.

This clonotype was found a few times. The rearrangement links TRBV11-2 to TRBJ2-5; 8 positions agree with TRBD2. Per the germline V gene, CDR1 is SGHAT and CDR2 is FQNNGV. J lost 4 bases, V lost 1 base, and 14 bases had no gene match. The CDR3 sequence is 18 residues long. The CDR3: CASSLVHRMALAGETQYF. The DNA of the CDR3 is TGTGCCAGCAGCTTAGTCCACCGTATGGCTCTAGCGGGAGAGACCCAGTACTTC.

The genes are TRBV5-1 and TRBJ2-7; TRBD2 matches at 8 bases. The CDR3 extends over 16 amino acids. V lost 0 bases, J lost 4 bases, and 9 bases stayed unmatched. Per germline, CDR1 SGHRS and CDR2 YFSETQ. In nucleotides, the CDR3 is TGCGCCAGCAGCTTGGGGTGGGGCGGGAGGAGATACGAGCAGTACTTC. Its protein is CASSLGWGGRRYEQYF.

The CDR3 nucleotides read TGCAGTGCTAGAGACGGGTGGACAGGGGGAACTGAAGCTTTCTTT. This sequence encodes CSARDGWTGGTEAFF. The V and J genes are TRBV20-1 and TRBJ1-1, with TRBD1 matching 10 bases. The CDR3 is made up of 15 amino acids. Per the germline V gene, CDR1 is DFQATT and CDR2 is SNEGSKA (reference sequence). The J segment lost 5 bases and the V segment lost 0 bases, leaving 6 bases of the junction unmatched.

The chain combines TRBV12-3 or TRBV12-4 with TRBJ1-4; TRBD1 aligns across 8 bases. This CDR3 comprises 14 residues. The trim removed 3 bases at V and 7 bases at J, leaving 4 bases unmatched. As DNA, the CDR3 is TGTGCCAGCAGTTTGAGAACAGGGGGTGAAAAACTGTTTTTT. Encoded protein: CASSLRTGGEKLFF.

This clonotype turned up a few times. The V call is TRBV24-1, the J call TRBJ2-1, with a tentative D call TRBD2 (6 bases). The CDR3 covers 14 residues. V was clipped by 4 bases and J by 3 bases, with 9 bases between them. Germline V gene data show CDR1 as KGHDR and CDR2 as SFDVKD. The CDR3 sequence: CATSEREFYNEQFF. CDR3 nucleotides: TGTGCCACCAGTGAACGGGAGTTCTACAATGAGCAGTTCTTC.

The chain carries TRBV7-2 and TRBJ1-3; the D gene is possibly TRBD1 (5 bases). V was trimmed by 4 bases and J by 0 bases, leaving 10 bases between them. CDR3 length: 15 residues. CDR1 is SGHTA and CDR2 is FQGNSA in the germline V gene. The CDR3 spells CASSSRQLSGNTIYF. Here the CDR3 DNA reads TGTGCCAGCAGCTCCAGACAGCTCTCTGGAAACACCATATATTTT.

This clonotype occurred a few times. The chain combines TRBV7-8 with TRBJ2-1; 9 nucleotides line up with TRBD1. Germline V gene lookup returns CDR1 SGHVS and CDR2 FQNEAQ. The CDR3 covers 13 residues. The J segment lost 6 bases and the V segment lost 8 bases, leaving 5 bases of the junction unmatched. The CDR3 DNA is TGTGCCAGCGGCACAGGGGGCCTCAATGAGCAGTTCTTC. Translated, it gives CASGTGGLNEQFF. The variable domain in full, with the rest retrieved from reference TRBV7-8 and TRBJ2-1, is GAGVSQSPRYKVAKRGQDVALRCDPISGHVSLFWYQQALGQGPEFLTYFQNEAQLDKSGLPSDRFFAERPEGSVSTLKIQRTQQEDSAVYLCASGTGGLNEQFFGPGTRLTVL.

This chain links TRBV10-1 with TRBJ2-7; TRBD1 is a possible D gene (5 bases). V lost 0 bases and J 5 bases, leaving 8 bases between the germline ends. This CDR3 spans 13 amino acids. Germline CDR1 reads WNHNN; CDR2 reads SYGVQD (reference sequence). The CDR3 DNA reads TGCGCCAGCAGTGAGTCGGTAGGGGACGAGCAGTACTTC. Amino acid sequence: CASSESVGDEQYF.

The rearrangement joins TRBV6-2 or TRBV6-3 to TRBJ2-7, with D tentatively TRBD1 (5 bases). The CDR3 is 14 amino acids. V lost 2 bases to trimming and J lost 1 base, with 9 bases between them. Germline CDR1 MNHEY, CDR2 SVGEGT. The CDR3 nucleotides read TGTGCCAGCAGTTACCTGGCAGGGTCCTACGAGCAGTACTTC. It translates to CASSYLAGSYEQYF.